This T cell receptor beta chain was retrieved from a study of response to subunit inactivated influenza vaccine. TCRdb reanalysed the RT-PCR reads using MiXCR and keeps one entry per CDR3 protein. Of a few hundred thousand distinct CDR3 sequences listed, 14% are singletons. This sample comprised PBMCs from blood, obtained 11 to 12 days after vaccination. This TCR was recovered from a man aged 45-65 years who received an inactivated influenza vaccine.

The chain's CDR3 is CASSQAKAGVLGETQYF. The CDR3, as DNA: TGTGCCAGCAGCCAAGCGAAAGCGGGGGTCCTTGGAGAGACCCAGTACTTC. The chain employs TRBV14 and TRBJ2-5; 8 bases align to TRBD2. Germline CDR1 SGHDN, CDR2 FVKESK. The CDR3 sequence is 17 residues long. V was pared by 1 base and J by 4 bases, with 11 bases of the junction left unmatched.